The clone carrying this T cell receptor (beta chain) showed up just a few times. Its antigen is currently unknown. The data were obtained in a study of beta chain features in type 1 diabetes. General study findings and limits: The cDNA sequencing approach could over-represent high-TCR-expressing cells. Within each of all four CD4+ subsets, Type 1 diabetes patients had TCRB CDR3s that were moderately but significantly shorter. Amplification by PCR could prefer shorter templates, with the same effect in patients and controls.

Expressed TCRB transcripts were sequenced because the isolated RNA had all been reverse transcribed beforehand. Some clones are missing from TCRdb's copy, which holds only in-frame ones; the method was immunoSEQ multiplex PCR. The data hold around 500,000 clones, with about an eighth observed a single time. This receptor was obtained from a woman aged 18-30 years in good health. The sample comprised naive CD4+ T cells from blood.

CDR3 DNA sequence: TGTGCCAGCAGACCTAGTACCTACAATGAGCAGTTCTTC. Translating it yields CASRPSTYNEQFF. The gene calls are TRBV6-5 and TRBJ2-1; D unresolved. The V end was cut by 6 bases, the J end by 2 bases, with 8 bases between. CDR1 MNHEY and CDR2 SVGAGI come from the germline V gene. The CDR3 loop spans 13 amino acids.